This TCR beta chain was captured in a study of brain T cells in children with intractable seizures. Overall study findings and caveats: HCMV serostatus was not known, and viral specificity came from CDR3 similarity only.

As regards this clone: The antigen is not known.

Method: immunoSEQ multiplex PCR; TCRdb's copy keeps in-frame clones and lacks some. The data show hundreds of thousands of clones, about 93% seen once. Indicated time point: blood from clinic visit 5 months post-surgery; TSC patient then seizure free. Sequencing was limited to surgery cases with top T cell transcript signatures in brain tissue. Losses at the gene ends were 4 bases for V and 5 bases for J; bases not matched to a gene: 3. Germline-derived CDR1 and CDR2 are SGHRS and YFSETQ. The CDR3 consists of 13 residues. The TCR was taken from a boy in the first two years of life with tuberous sclerosis and intractable seizures. Material: peripheral blood, obtained more than 4 months after surgery. The rearrangement joins TRBV5-1 to TRBJ2-5; 9 nucleotides align to TRBD1. CDR3 in DNA: TGCGCCAGCAGCGCACAGGGGGCGGAGACCCAGTACTTC. Translating it yields CASSAQGAETQYF. The full variable domain, with the rest looked up from reference TRBV5-1 and TRBJ2-5, is KAGVTQTPRYLIKTRGQQVTLSCSPISGHRSVSWYQQTPGQGLQFLFEYFSETQRNKGNFPGRFSGRQFSNSRSEMNVSTLELGDSALYLCASSAQGAETQYFGPGTRLLVL.